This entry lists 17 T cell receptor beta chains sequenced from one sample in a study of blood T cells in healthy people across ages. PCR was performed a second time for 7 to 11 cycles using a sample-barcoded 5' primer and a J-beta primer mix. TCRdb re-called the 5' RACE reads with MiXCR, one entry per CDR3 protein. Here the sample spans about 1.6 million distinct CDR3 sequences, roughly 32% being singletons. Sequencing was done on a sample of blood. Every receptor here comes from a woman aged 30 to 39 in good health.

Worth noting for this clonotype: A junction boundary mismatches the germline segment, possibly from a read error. In DNA, the CDR3 is TGTGCCAGCAGCTCGCAGGGGACAGGGGCTGCAGGGGCCAACGTCCGGACTTTC. Translation gives CASSSQGTGAAGANVRTF. This rearrangement joins TRBV7-2 to TRBJ2-6; 10 nucleotides align to TRBD1. This CDR3 is 18 amino acids long. Germline assignment: CDR1 SGHTA and CDR2 FQGNSA.

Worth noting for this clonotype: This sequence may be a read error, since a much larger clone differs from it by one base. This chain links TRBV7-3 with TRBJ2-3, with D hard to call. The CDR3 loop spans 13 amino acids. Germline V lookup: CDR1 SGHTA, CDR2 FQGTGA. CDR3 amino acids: CTSSLTRDDTQYF. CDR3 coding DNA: TGTACCAGCAGCTTAACAAGGGATGATACGCAGTATTTT.

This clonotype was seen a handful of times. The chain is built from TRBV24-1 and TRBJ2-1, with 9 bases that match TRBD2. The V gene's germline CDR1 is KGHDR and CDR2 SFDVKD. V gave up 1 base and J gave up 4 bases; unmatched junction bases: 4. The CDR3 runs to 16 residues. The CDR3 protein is CATSDFLTSGYNEQFF. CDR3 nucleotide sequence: TGTGCCACCAGTGATTTTTTGACTAGCGGATACAATGAGCAGTTCTTC.

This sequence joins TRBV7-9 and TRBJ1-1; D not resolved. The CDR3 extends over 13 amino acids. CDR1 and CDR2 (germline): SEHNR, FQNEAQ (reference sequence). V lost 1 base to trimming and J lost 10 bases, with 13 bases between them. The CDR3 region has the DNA TGTGCCAGCAGCTTAGAGGCGACAAAGTCAGCTTTCTTT. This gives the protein CASSLEATKSAFF.

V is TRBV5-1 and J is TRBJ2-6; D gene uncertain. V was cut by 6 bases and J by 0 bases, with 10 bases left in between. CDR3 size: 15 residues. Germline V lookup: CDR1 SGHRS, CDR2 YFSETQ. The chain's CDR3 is CASKSSVSGANVLTF. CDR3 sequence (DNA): TGCGCCAGCAAAAGCAGCGTCTCTGGGGCCAACGTCCTGACTTTC.

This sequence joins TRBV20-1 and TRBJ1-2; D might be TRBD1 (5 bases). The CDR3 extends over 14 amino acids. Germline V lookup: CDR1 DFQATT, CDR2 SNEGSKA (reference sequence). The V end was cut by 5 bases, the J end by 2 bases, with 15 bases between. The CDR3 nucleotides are TGCAGTGCTTTTATCTTGGGGGGGAACTATGGCTACACCTTC. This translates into CSAFILGGNYGYTF.

This CDR3 reads CASSLGVSGGYGYTF. The CDR3 DNA reads TGTGCCAGCAGCTTGGGGGTTTCCGGGGGCTATGGCTACACCTTC. The V call is TRBV5-5, the J call TRBJ1-2; the D gene is possibly TRBD1 (5 bases). This CDR3 has 15 residues. Germline V gene data show CDR1 as SGHKS and CDR2 as YYEKEE (reference sequence). Trimming stripped 0 bases from V and 4 bases from J, with 13 bases between.

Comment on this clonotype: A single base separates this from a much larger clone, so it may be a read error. CDR3 amino acids: CASSTKGNFTDTRYF. CDR3 coding DNA: TGTGCCAGCAGCACGAAGGGAAACTTCACAGATACGCGGTATTTT. The chain couples TRBV21-1 to TRBJ2-3. TRBV21-1 counts as a pseudogene. This CDR3 is 15 amino acids long.

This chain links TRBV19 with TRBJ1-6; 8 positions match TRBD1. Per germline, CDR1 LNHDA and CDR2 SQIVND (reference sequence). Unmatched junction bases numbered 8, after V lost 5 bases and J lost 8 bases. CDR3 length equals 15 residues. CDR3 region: CASSPTDRGDSPLHF. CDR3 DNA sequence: TGTGCCAGTAGTCCAACCGACAGGGGAGATTCACCCCTCCACTTT.

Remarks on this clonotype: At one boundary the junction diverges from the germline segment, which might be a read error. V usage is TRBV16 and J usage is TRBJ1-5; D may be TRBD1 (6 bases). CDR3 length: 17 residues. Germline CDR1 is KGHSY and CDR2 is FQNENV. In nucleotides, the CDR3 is TGTGCCAGCAGCCGACAAACCGGGGGCGGACTCAATCAGCCCCGGCATTTT. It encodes CASSRQTGGGLNQPRHF.

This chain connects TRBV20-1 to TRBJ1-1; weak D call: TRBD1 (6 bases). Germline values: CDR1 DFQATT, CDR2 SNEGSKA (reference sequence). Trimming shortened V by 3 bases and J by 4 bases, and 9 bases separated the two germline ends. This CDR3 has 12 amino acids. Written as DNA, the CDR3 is TGCAGTGCTAGCTGGGGGGCCACTGAAGCTTTCTTT. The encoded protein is CSASWGATEAFF.

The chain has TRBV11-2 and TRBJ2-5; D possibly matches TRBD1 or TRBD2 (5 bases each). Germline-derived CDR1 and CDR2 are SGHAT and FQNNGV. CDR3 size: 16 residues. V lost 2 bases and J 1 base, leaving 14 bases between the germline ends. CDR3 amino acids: CASSLWGTRIQETQYF. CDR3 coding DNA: TGTGCCAGCAGCTTATGGGGGACGAGGATCCAAGAGACCCAGTACTTC.

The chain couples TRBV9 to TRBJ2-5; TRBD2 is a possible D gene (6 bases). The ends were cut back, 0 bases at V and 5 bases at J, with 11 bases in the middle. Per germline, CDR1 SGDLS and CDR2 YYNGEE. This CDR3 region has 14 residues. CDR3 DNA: TGTGCCAGCAGCGTAGCGGCGGGGACGGAGACCCAGTACTTC. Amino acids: CASSVAAGTETQYF.

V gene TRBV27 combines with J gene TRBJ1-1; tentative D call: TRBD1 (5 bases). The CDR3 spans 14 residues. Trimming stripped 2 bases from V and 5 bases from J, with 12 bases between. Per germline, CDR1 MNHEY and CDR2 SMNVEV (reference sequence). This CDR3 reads CASSLQGEGTEAFF. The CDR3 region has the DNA TGTGCCAGCAGTTTACAGGGAGAGGGGACTGAAGCTTTCTTT.

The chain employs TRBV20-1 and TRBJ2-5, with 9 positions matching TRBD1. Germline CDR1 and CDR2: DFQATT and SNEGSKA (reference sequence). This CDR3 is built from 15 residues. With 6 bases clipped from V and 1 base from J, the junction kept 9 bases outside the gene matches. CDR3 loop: CSATGGTITQETQYF. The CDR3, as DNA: TGCAGTGCCACAGGGGGCACAATCACCCAAGAGACCCAGTACTTC.

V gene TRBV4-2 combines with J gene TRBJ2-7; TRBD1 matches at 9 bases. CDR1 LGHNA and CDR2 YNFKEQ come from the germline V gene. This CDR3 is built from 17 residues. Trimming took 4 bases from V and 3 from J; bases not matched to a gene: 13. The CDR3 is CASSPQGGTGTFYEQYF. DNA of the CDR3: TGTGCCAGCAGCCCCCAGGGGGGGACAGGGACCTTCTACGAGCAGTACTTC.

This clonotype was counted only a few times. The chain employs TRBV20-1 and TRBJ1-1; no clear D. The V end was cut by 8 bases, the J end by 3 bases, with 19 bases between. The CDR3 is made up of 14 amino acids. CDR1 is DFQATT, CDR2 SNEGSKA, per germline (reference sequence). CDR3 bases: TGCAGTACTCGCCGAATAGGGATGGACACTGAAGCTTTCTTT. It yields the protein CSTRRIGMDTEAFF.